This T cell receptor (beta chain) comes out of a study of Ad26.COV2.S vaccination and SARS-CoV-2 variants. Whole-study results and caveats: Among vaccine recipients, spike-specific TCR breadth exceeded that of placebo recipients. Spike-specific responses of CD8+ and CD4+ T cells were reported to display substantial breadth after vaccination.

A word on this clone: Its target is unknown.

Method: immunoSEQ multiplex PCR; TCRdb's copy keeps in-frame clones and lacks some. Among 300,000 to 400,000 clones listed, about 87% were seen once. The treatment: roughly 18 received Ad26.COV2.S at low or high dose, single or two shots; roughly five received placebo; per-sample allocation not given. Specimens were obtained on day 63 following the first vaccine or placebo injection. The clonotype was recovered from a person between 18 and 65 years old who received the Ad26.COV2.S COVID-19 vaccine or a placebo. Sequenced material: peripheral blood, taken in a trial of Ad26.COV2.S vaccine versus placebo.

The CDR3 nucleotides read TGTGCCAGCAGTTTATTTGAGGGGGCCTTACCCGGTGCTTTCTTT. Amino acid sequence: CASSLFEGALPGAFF. The chain links TRBV27 to TRBJ1-1; 7 bases are a match to TRBD1. V trimming: 1 base; J trimming: 11 bases; junction bases outside the gene matches: 13. Germline lookup yields CDR1 MNHEY and CDR2 SMNVEV (reference sequence). CDR3 length equals 15 residues.